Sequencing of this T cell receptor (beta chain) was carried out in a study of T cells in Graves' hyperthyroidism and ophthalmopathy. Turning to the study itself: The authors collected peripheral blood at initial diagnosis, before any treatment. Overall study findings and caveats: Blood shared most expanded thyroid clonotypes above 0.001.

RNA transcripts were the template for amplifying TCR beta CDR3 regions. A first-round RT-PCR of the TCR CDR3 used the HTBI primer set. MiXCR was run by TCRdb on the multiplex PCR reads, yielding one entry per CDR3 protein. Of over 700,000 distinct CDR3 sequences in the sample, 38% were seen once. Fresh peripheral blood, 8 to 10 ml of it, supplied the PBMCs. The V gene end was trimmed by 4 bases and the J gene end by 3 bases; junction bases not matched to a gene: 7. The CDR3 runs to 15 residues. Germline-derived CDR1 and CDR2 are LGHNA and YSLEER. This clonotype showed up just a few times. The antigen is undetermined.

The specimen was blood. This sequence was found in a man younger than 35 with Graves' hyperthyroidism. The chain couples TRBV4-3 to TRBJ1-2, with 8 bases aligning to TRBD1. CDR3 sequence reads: CASSRPGGEDYGYTF. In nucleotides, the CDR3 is TGCGCCAGCAGCCGTCCAGGGGGCGAAGACTATGGCTACACCTTC.